This TCR beta chain is drawn from a study of early T cells in non-severe SARS-CoV-2 infection. Germline V gives CDR1 SQVTM, CDR2 ANQGSEA. After removal of 4 bases from V and 2 bases from J, the junction contained 5 bases not matched to a gene. The CDR3 loop spans 13 amino acids. This clonotype was counted many times. Via MiXCR, TCRdb re-called the 5' RACE reads, giving one row per CDR3 protein. Of more than 65,000 distinct CDR3 sequences in the sample, under 15% are singletons; the top ten hold roughly 1.2%. The genes are TRBV29-1 and TRBJ2-7, with TRBD1 matching over 7 bases. The specimen was whole blood. This sequence was found in an adult who was a healthcare worker with PCR-confirmed SARS-CoV-2 infection or an uninfected control (not recorded which). For the CDR3, the DNA is TGCAGCGTTGTAGGGCAGGGGGCCTACGAGCAGTACTTC. Its protein is CSVVGQGAYEQYF.